These 32 T cell receptor beta chains were all obtained from the same sample, sequenced in a study of T cell responses to AZD1222 COVID-19 vaccine. Generated by immunoSEQ multiplex PCR, the TCRdb table keeps only in-frame clones and is missing some. Among some 92,000 clones listed, approximately 90% were seen once. Sequencing was performed on peripheral blood, taken on day 0 of MenACWY control vaccination. Receptors originate from an adult in good health.

This clone was counted only a few times. This chain uses TRBV12-3 or TRBV12-4 with TRBJ1-2, with D unclear. This CDR3 is built from 12 residues. Trimming removed 8 bases from V and 6 bases from J, with 13 bases in between. Here the CDR3 DNA reads TGTGCCAGCGCACGGACGGCCCATGGCTACACCTTC. Protein product: CASARTAHGYTF.

V is TRBV3-1 (or the pseudogene TRBV3-2) and J is TRBJ2-6; D not certain. The V end lost 4 bases, the J end lost 2 bases, and 21 bases lay between the germline ends. This CDR3 spans 19 amino acids. The germline V gene encodes CDR1 LGHDT and CDR2 YNNKEL (reference sequence). The CDR3 region is CASSPRNRSRGTGANVLTF. CDR3 in DNA: TGTGCCAGCAGCCCAAGGAACCGTTCGCGAGGAACTGGGGCCAACGTCCTGACTTTC.

Here the CDR3 reads CASSQDRGRETQYF. The CDR3 bases are TGTGCCAGCAGCCAAGATCGGGGTAGGGAGACCCAGTACTTC. The chain combines TRBV3-1 (or the pseudogene TRBV3-2) with TRBJ2-5, with D possibly matching TRBD2 (5 bases). Trimming removed 0 bases at V and 5 bases at J, with 10 bases between. The CDR3 length is 14 residues. Germline assignment: CDR1 LGHDT and CDR2 YNNKEL (reference sequence).

The chain uses TRBV7-2 and TRBJ2-5, with D uncertain. CDR3 length: 13 amino acids. V shed 0 bases and J shed 9 bases, with 11 bases lying between them. The germline V gene encodes CDR1 SGHTA and CDR2 FQGNSA. CDR3 amino acids: CASSLAQQSAQYF. The CDR3 DNA reads TGTGCCAGCAGCTTAGCCCAACAGAGCGCCCAGTACTTC. Based on the CDR3 plus reference TRBV7-2 and TRBJ2-5, the full variable domain is GAGVSQSPSNKVTEKGKDVELRCDPISGHTALYWYRQSLGQGLEFLIYFQGNSAPDKSGLPSDRFSAERTGGSVSTLTIQRTQQEDSAVYLCASSLAQQSAQYFGPGTRLLVL.

This clone was observed once. J is TRBJ1-1 and V is TRBV3-1 (or the pseudogene TRBV3-2), with 8 bases that match TRBD1. Germline values: CDR1 LGHDT, CDR2 YNNKEL (reference sequence). The CDR3 runs 14 residues. Trimming cost V 8 bases and J 1 base; bases outside gene matches: 6. CDR3 protein: CASCTGTGNTEAFF. In DNA, the CDR3 is TGTGCCAGCTGCACCGGGACAGGGAACACTGAAGCTTTCTTT.

Only one count was recorded for this clone. The chain links TRBV6-5 to TRBJ2-2; TRBD1 is a possible D gene (5 bases). CDR1 MNHEY and CDR2 SVGAGI come from the germline V gene. CDR3 length: 12 amino acids. V lost 7 bases, J lost 6 bases, and 9 bases lay in between. CDR3 nucleotide sequence: TGTGCCAGCACCCTAGGGGCCGGGGAGCTGTTTTTT. Residues: CASTLGAGELFF.

V gene TRBV6-6 combines with J gene TRBJ1-6, with 7 bases identical to TRBD1. Germline-derived CDR1 and CDR2 are MNHNY and SVGAGI (reference sequence). The CDR3 spans 17 residues. The junction had 7 bases not matched to a gene; V was cut back by 5 bases and J by 0 bases. CDR3 nucleotides: TGTGCCAGCAGTCGGATACAGGGGAGCTCCTATAATTCACCCCTCCACTTT. This translates into CASSRIQGSSYNSPLHF.

The chain recombines TRBV9 with TRBJ2-3; tentatively, D is TRBD1 or TRBD2 (5 bases each). CDR1 and CDR2 from the germline V gene are SGDLS and YYNGEE. The CDR3 is 18 amino acids. The V end was cut by 0 bases, the J end by 2 bases, with 19 bases between. CDR3 sequence: CASSVAHLAGGITDTQYF. The CDR3 nucleotides are TGTGCCAGCAGCGTAGCTCATTTAGCTGGGGGAATCACAGATACGCAGTATTTT.

The V and J genes are TRBV19 and TRBJ2-1, with 15 nucleotides matching TRBD2. V shed 4 bases, J shed 2 bases, and the junction held 6 bases outside the gene matches. CDR3 length: 18 amino acids. CDR1 and CDR2 from the germline V gene are LNHDA and SQIVND (reference sequence). The CDR3 region is CASSKGLAGGSAYNEQFF. The CDR3 DNA is TGTGCCAGTAGTAAGGGACTAGCGGGAGGTTCCGCCTACAATGAGCAGTTCTTC.

The chain joins TRBV5-4 to TRBJ2-2; D perhaps matches TRBD1 (6 bases). The CDR3 contains 15 residues. Germline V gives CDR1 SGHNT, CDR2 YYREEE (reference sequence). V was shortened by 4 bases and J by 0 bases, with 10 bases between the two germline ends. CDR3 region: CASSVGQTNTGELFF. The DNA for the CDR3 is TGTGCCAGCAGCGTCGGACAGACGAACACCGGGGAGCTGTTTTTT.

The CDR3 spells CASGEPAGVLDEQFF. CDR3 DNA sequence: TGTGCCAGCGGGGAGCCAGCGGGAGTATTGGATGAGCAGTTCTTC. The J gene is TRBJ2-1, the V gene TRBV6-5; the match to TRBD2 covers 8 bases. Germline assignment: CDR1 MNHEY and CDR2 SVGAGI. The CDR3 contains 15 residues. The J segment lost 8 bases and the V segment lost 8 bases, leaving 14 bases of the junction unmatched.

The chain couples TRBV27 to TRBJ2-2; D not resolved. Germline lookup yields CDR1 MNHEY and CDR2 SMNVEV (reference sequence). The CDR3 sequence is 13 residues long. V lost 7 bases and J lost 0, with 6 bases in between. For the CDR3, the DNA is TGTGCCAGCACGGCGTCGAACACCGGGGAGCTGTTTTTT. Encoded protein: CASTASNTGELFF.

The chain employs TRBV29-1 and TRBJ2-1, with D tentatively TRBD1 (5 bases). Germline V CDR1 and CDR2: SQVTM, ANQGSEA. V was shortened by 7 bases and J by 4 bases, with 11 bases between the two germline ends. The CDR3 sequence is 12 residues long. The CDR3 spells CSGGPSYNEQFF. The CDR3 nucleotides read TGCAGCGGGGGCCCGAGTTACAATGAGCAGTTCTTC.

The CDR3 loop reads CASRRDATDTQYF. The CDR3 nucleotides are TGCGCCAGCAGACGGGATGCCACAGATACGCAGTATTTT. This rearrangement joins TRBV10-1 to TRBJ2-3; D may be TRBD2 (5 bases). Germline lookup yields CDR1 WNHNN and CDR2 SYGVQD (reference sequence). V lost 6 bases, J lost 2 bases, and 9 bases lay in between. The CDR3 runs 13 residues.

V gene TRBV6-2 or TRBV6-3 combines with J gene TRBJ2-7; 12 bases are a match to TRBD1. The CDR3 is made up of 19 amino acids. Germline values: CDR1 MNHEY, CDR2 SVGEGT. V was clipped by 5 bases and J by 2 bases; unmatched bases: 16. The CDR3 nucleotides are TGTGCCAGCAGTAGTCCCGGGACAGGGGGCTTGGGACGACCCTACGAGCAGTACTTC. Its protein is CASSSPGTGGLGRPYEQYF.

This rearrangement joins TRBV5-1 to TRBJ2-2, with a possible D match to TRBD2 (6 bases). Germline V gives CDR1 SGHRS, CDR2 YFSETQ. The CDR3 is made up of 13 amino acids. Trimming left V 4 bases short and J 7 bases short, with 11 bases between. DNA of the CDR3: TGCGCCAGCAGCCCGGGGGACTTCGGGGAGCTGTTTTTT. As protein: CASSPGDFGELFF.

J is TRBJ1-1 and V is TRBV5-1, with 9 bases aligning to TRBD1. The V and J ends lost 4 bases and 1 base, in that order; junction bases with no gene match: 11. Per germline, CDR1 SGHRS and CDR2 YFSETQ. This CDR3 comprises 17 residues. CDR3 in amino acids: CASSRVETGGANTEAFF. The CDR3, as DNA: TGCGCCAGCAGCCGAGTTGAGACAGGGGGGGCGAACACTGAAGCTTTCTTT.

J is TRBJ2-7 and V is TRBV6-1, with unresolved D. Trimming took 1 base from V and 0 from J, leaving 10 bases between them. Looked up from germline, CDR1 is MNHNS and CDR2 is SASEGT. The CDR3 sequence is 15 residues long. In DNA, the CDR3 is TGTGCCAGCAGTGAAGGGAACAGCCGCTCCTACGAGCAGTACTTC. Encoded protein: CASSEGNSRSYEQYF.

The chain uses TRBV2 and TRBJ1-2; 8 bases align to TRBD1. Germline V gene data show CDR1 as SNHLY and CDR2 as FYNNEI. With V trimmed by 4 bases and J by 4 bases, 2 bases remained unmatched. The CDR3 has 13 residues. The CDR3 nucleotides read TGTGCCAGCAGTGGGACAGGGAGCTATGGCTACACCTTC. Translated, it gives CASSGTGSYGYTF.

The CDR3 here is CASSVSHLSGNTIYF. Written as DNA, the CDR3 is TGTGCCAGCAGTGTCAGCCATCTCTCTGGAAACACCATATATTTT. The chain is built from TRBV6-6 and TRBJ1-3; D is ambiguous. V lost 5 bases and J lost 0, with 11 bases in between. The CDR3 consists of 15 residues. CDR1 is MNHNY and CDR2 is SVGAGI in the germline V gene (reference sequence).

This sequence joins TRBV6-2 or TRBV6-3 and TRBJ2-1; 10 bases agree with TRBD2. Germline assignment: CDR1 MNHEY and CDR2 SVGEGT. V trimming: 2 bases; J trimming: 3 bases; junction bases outside the gene matches: 4. The CDR3 is 16 amino acids. The CDR3 here is CASSYRTSGLYNEQFF. As DNA, the CDR3 is TGTGCCAGCAGTTACAGGACTAGCGGACTCTACAATGAGCAGTTCTTC.

The chain uses TRBV5-1 and TRBJ2-7; D is unresolved. The CDR3 sequence is 16 residues long. The V gene lost 0 bases and the J gene lost 1 base, with 14 bases spanning the gap. Germline CDR1 is SGHRS and CDR2 is YFSETQ. This CDR3 reads CASSLDWTFPSYEQYF. The CDR3 coding sequence is TGCGCCAGCAGCTTGGACTGGACCTTCCCTTCCTACGAGCAGTACTTC.

The chain is built from TRBV3-1 (or the pseudogene TRBV3-2) and TRBJ2-1, with TRBD2 matching over 10 bases. Germline values: CDR1 LGHDT, CDR2 YNNKEL (reference sequence). Trimming removed 4 bases from V and 10 bases from J; junction bases left unmatched: 10. This CDR3 contains 15 residues. This CDR3 reads CASSPSGRAGREQFF. DNA for the CDR3: TGTGCCAGCAGCCCCAGCGGGAGGGCCGGGCGGGAGCAGTTCTTC.

V usage is TRBV11-2 and J usage is TRBJ2-3; 8 bases are a match to TRBD1. V gave up 8 bases and J gave up 0 bases; unmatched junction bases: 4. The CDR3 extends over 14 amino acids. Germline assignment: CDR1 SGHAT and CDR2 FQNNGV. The CDR3 DNA is TGTGCCAGCCTGGGACAGGTTAGCACAGATACGCAGTATTTT. It is translated as CASLGQVSTDTQYF. Filled out from reference TRBV11-2 and TRBJ2-3, the complete variable domain reads EAGVAQSPRYKIIEKRQSVAFWCNPISGHATLYWYQQILGQGPKLLIQFQNNGVVDDSQLPKDRFSAERLKGVDSTLKIQPAKLEDSAVYLCASLGQVSTDTQYFGPGTRLTVL.

In this sample, this clone turned up once. The chain has TRBV9 and TRBJ1-1; possibly TRBD1 for D (5 bases). Trimming shortened V by 4 bases and J by 1 base, and 11 bases separated the two germline ends. CDR3 length: 14 amino acids. In germline, CDR1 is SGDLS, CDR2 YYNGEE. This CDR3 is CASSPGPQNTEAFF. The CDR3, as DNA: TGTGCCAGCAGCCCGGGGCCACAGAACACTGAAGCTTTCTTT.

This chain uses TRBV29-1 with TRBJ2-5; D is ambiguous. V was pared by 3 bases and J by 5 bases, with 13 bases between. The CDR3 sequence is 13 residues long. Germline CDR1 is SQVTM and CDR2 is ANQGSEA. CDR3 in amino acids: CSVDPDIRETQYF. CDR3 sequence (DNA): TGCAGCGTTGATCCCGACATTCGCGAGACCCAGTACTTC.

This clone was seen a single time. V and J are TRBV28 and TRBJ2-7; D remains unclear. The V end lost 2 bases, the J end lost 0 bases, and 5 bases lay between the germline ends. Germline V gene data show CDR1 as MDHEN and CDR2 as SYDVKM. CDR3 size: 13 residues. The CDR3 DNA follows: TGTGCCAGCAGTTTAGTAGACTCCTACGAGCAGTACTTC. It translates to CASSLVDSYEQYF.

The V gene is TRBV28, the J gene TRBJ2-7; D ambiguous. Deletions cut 5 bases from V and 2 bases from J, with 10 bases between. CDR1 and CDR2 from the germline V gene are MDHEN and SYDVKM. The CDR3 spans 13 residues. The CDR3 DNA is TGTGCCAGCAGTCCGGTTGGTACCTACGAGCAGTACTTC. Encoded protein: CASSPVGTYEQYF.

CDR3 region: CASSQEMRTVSGYTF. The CDR3 DNA reads TGTGCCAGCAGCCAAGAGATGAGGACAGTATCTGGCTACACCTTC. The chain is built from TRBV4-2 and TRBJ1-2; D is possibly TRBD1 (6 bases). CDR1 LGHNA and CDR2 YNFKEQ come from the germline V gene. The CDR3 loop spans 15 amino acids. Trimming took 0 bases from V and 7 from J, leaving 15 bases between them.

This chain uses TRBV19 with TRBJ1-1, with unresolved D. With 5 bases removed from V and 1 base from J, the gap between germline ends came to 8 bases. This CDR3 has 13 residues. Germline CDR1 and CDR2: LNHDA and SQIVND (reference sequence). CDR3 in amino acids: CASSAQRNTEAFF. CDR3 coding DNA: TGTGCCAGTAGTGCCCAGAGGAACACTGAAGCTTTCTTT.

This clone was counted only a few times. The V and J genes are TRBV2 and TRBJ1-6; 8 bases are shared with TRBD1. Trimming at V came to 6 bases and at J to 4 bases, leaving 8 bases not matched to a gene. Germline-derived CDR1 and CDR2 are SNHLY and FYNNEI. There are 16 residues in the CDR3. CDR3 region: CASRVQGASYNSPLHF. The CDR3 DNA reads TGTGCCAGCAGGGTCCAGGGGGCGAGTTATAATTCACCCCTCCACTTT. Variable domain in full (rest from reference TRBV2 and TRBJ1-6): EPEVTQTPSHQVTQMGQEVILRCVPISNHLYFYWYRQILGQKVEFLVSFYNNEISEKSEIFDDQFSVERPDGSNFTLKIRSTKLEDSAMYFCASRVQGASYNSPLHFGNGTRLTVT.

V is TRBV27 and J is TRBJ2-5; 8 bases align to TRBD1. CDR3 size: 13 residues. V lost 5 bases to trimming and J lost 5 bases; unmatched junction nucleotides: 4. Germline assignment: CDR1 MNHEY and CDR2 SMNVEV (reference sequence). The CDR3 loop is CASSKQGDETQYF. CDR3 coding DNA: TGTGCCAGCAGTAAACAGGGGGACGAGACCCAGTACTTC.